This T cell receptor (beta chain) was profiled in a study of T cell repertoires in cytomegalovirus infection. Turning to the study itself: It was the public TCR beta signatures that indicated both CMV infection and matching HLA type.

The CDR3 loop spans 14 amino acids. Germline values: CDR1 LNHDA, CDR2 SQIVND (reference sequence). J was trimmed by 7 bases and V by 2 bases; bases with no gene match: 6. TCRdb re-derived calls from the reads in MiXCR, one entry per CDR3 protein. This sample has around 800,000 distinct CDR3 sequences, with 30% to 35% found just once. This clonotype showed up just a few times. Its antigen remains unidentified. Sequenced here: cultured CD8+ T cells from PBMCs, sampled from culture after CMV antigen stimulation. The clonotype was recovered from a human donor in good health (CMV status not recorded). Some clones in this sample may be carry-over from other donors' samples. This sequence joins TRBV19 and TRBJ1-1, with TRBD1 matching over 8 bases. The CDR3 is CASSISRGRNEAFF. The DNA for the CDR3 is TGTGCCAGTAGTATAAGCAGGGGGCGGAATGAAGCTTTCTTT.